This T cell receptor (beta chain) came from a study of PD-1 blockade in classical Hodgkin lymphoma. V lost 1 base, J lost 10 bases, and 17 bases lay in between. This CDR3 is 15 amino acids long. Looked up from germline, CDR1 is MDHEN and CDR2 is SYDVKM. Study results and caveats: It was reported that newly diagnosed patients had less baseline TCR diversity than healthy donors.

Every patient experienced relapse after autologous stem cell transplantation, and brentuximab vedotin exposure varied. Comment on this clone: Its antigen is not identified.

Assay: immunoSEQ multiplex PCR; the TCRdb copy retains only in-frame clones and omits some. The sample has about 14,000 clones, about four fifths seen once. This TCR came from a human donor with classical Hodgkin lymphoma. Sample: peripheral blood mononuclear cells (PBMCs), taken at baseline. This chain uses TRBV28 with TRBJ2-1; D may be TRBD2 (7 bases). The CDR3 nucleotides read TGTGCCAGCAGTTTATCCGTTCCCGGGGGGCGAGAGCAGTTCTTC. Amino acids: CASSLSVPGGREQFF.